Shown below are 24 T cell receptor beta chains from a single sample sequenced in a study of blood T cell repertoires in COVID-19. Clones were read by immunoSEQ multiplex PCR, and TCRdb kept only the in-frame ones, dropping some. The data contain about 58,000 clones, about 89% of them singletons. What was sequenced was peripheral blood. Source of these receptors: a woman aged 55-70 years with active COVID-19.

The CDR3 nucleotides read TGTGCCAGTAGTTGGGGGGAGCGGAGCAATCAGCCCCAGCATTTT. It is translated as CASSWGERSNQPQHF. The chain recombines TRBV19 with TRBJ1-5, with TRBD1 as a possible D gene (5 bases). Germline values: CDR1 LNHDA, CDR2 SQIVND (reference sequence). V lost 5 bases, J lost 1 base, and 12 bases lay in between. The CDR3 runs 15 residues.

The chain joins TRBV19 to TRBJ1-2; TRBD1 agrees at 7 bases. There are 17 residues in the CDR3. With V trimmed by 1 base and J by 2 bases, 10 bases remained unmatched. Germline-derived CDR1 and CDR2 are LNHDA and SQIVND (reference sequence). This CDR3 reads CASSIGISRGTNYGYTF. DNA of the CDR3: TGTGCCAGTAGTATAGGGATTAGCAGGGGGACCAACTATGGCTACACCTTC.

The V gene is TRBV9, the J gene TRBJ1-1; D call uncertain. The CDR3 consists of 12 residues. Between the trimmed V and J ends, which lost 0 bases and 11 bases, there was a span of 11 bases. The germline V gene encodes CDR1 SGDLS and CDR2 YYNGEE. The CDR3 sequence: CASSVEGGHAFF. The CDR3, as DNA: TGTGCCAGCAGCGTAGAAGGAGGGCATGCTTTCTTT.

The genes are TRBV4-2 and TRBJ1-3; no reliable D call. Between the trimmed V and J ends, which lost 0 bases and 8 bases, there was a span of 11 bases. CDR1 is LGHNA, CDR2 YNFKEQ, per germline. This CDR3 contains 14 residues. CDR3: CASSQEALGDTIYF. CDR3 bases: TGTGCCAGCAGCCAAGAAGCGTTAGGAGACACCATATATTTT.

This sequence joins TRBV3-1 (or the pseudogene TRBV3-2) and TRBJ1-4; 7 positions agree with TRBD1. V was pared by 4 bases and J by 6 bases, with 5 bases of the junction left unmatched. The germline CDR1 and CDR2 sequences are LGHDT and YNNKEL (reference sequence). The CDR3 spans 14 residues. This CDR3 is CASSRTGKHEKLFF. CDR3 bases: TGTGCCAGCAGCCGGACAGGCAAGCATGAAAAACTGTTTTTT.

V is TRBV10-3 and J is TRBJ1-1; D unresolved. Germline lookup yields CDR1 ENHRY and CDR2 SYGVKD. The CDR3 contains 14 residues. V gave up 2 bases and J gave up 0 bases, with 7 bases separating them. The CDR3 spells CAISEGTVNTEAFF. For the CDR3, the DNA is TGTGCCATCAGTGAGGGTACGGTGAACACTGAAGCTTTCTTT.

The chain is built from TRBV7-6 and TRBJ1-1; tentatively, D is TRBD1 (5 bases). This CDR3 contains 18 residues. Germline lookup yields CDR1 SGHVS and CDR2 FNYEAQ. Trimming took 5 bases from V and 0 from J, leaving 22 bases between them. The DNA of the CDR3 is TGTGCCAGCAGCCCGCGAACTTTCGGGGGACCATTGAACACTGAAGCTTTCTTT. Protein product: CASSPRTFGGPLNTEAFF.

The J gene is TRBJ2-3, the V gene TRBV30, with unresolved D. Germline V gives CDR1 GTSNPN, CDR2 SVGIG (reference sequence). V lost 2 bases to trimming and J lost 0 bases, with 15 bases between them. CDR3 length equals 16 residues. The CDR3 DNA sequence: TGTGCCTGGAGTCCCCTATGGCGGTCTAGCACAGATACGCAGTATTTT. Its translation is CAWSPLWRSSTDTQYF.

The J gene is TRBJ1-6, the V gene TRBV11-3; D not certain. V shed 1 base and J shed 10 bases, with 8 bases lying between them. CDR3 size: 13 residues. CDR1 SGHNT and CDR2 YENEEA come from the germline V gene. The CDR3 DNA follows: TGTGCCAGCAGCTTAGCCCCCAGATCACCCCTCCACTTT. It encodes CASSLAPRSPLHF. Drawing the rest from reference TRBV11-3 and TRBJ1-6, the complete variable domain is EAGVVQSPRYKIIEKKQPVAFWCNPISGHNTLYWYLQNLGQGPELLIRYENEEAVDDSQLPKDRFSAERLKGVDSTLKIQPAELGDSAVYLCASSLAPRSPLHFGNGTRLTVT.

The chain employs TRBV18 and TRBJ1-2; D is unresolved. Germline V gives CDR1 KGHSH, CDR2 LQKENI. V shed 1 base and J shed 3 bases, with 12 bases lying between them. This CDR3 contains 15 residues. CDR3 DNA: TGTGCCAGCTCACCACTCGGATCAGAGGACTATGGCTACACCTTC. The encoded protein is CASSPLGSEDYGYTF.

The chain joins TRBV5-4 to TRBJ2-5, with 7 bases lining up with TRBD1. The germline V gene encodes CDR1 SGHNT and CDR2 YYREEE (reference sequence). There are 14 residues in the CDR3. With V trimmed by 3 bases and J by 1 base, 3 bases remained unmatched. The CDR3 coding sequence is TGTGCCAGCAGCTGGGGACAGCTCCAAGAGACCCAGTACTTC. This gives the protein CASSWGQLQETQYF. The whole variable domain, remainder taken from reference TRBV5-4 and TRBJ2-5, is ETGVTQSPTHLIKTRGQQVTLRCSSQSGHNTVSWYQQALGQGPQFIFQYYREEENGRGNFPPRFSGLQFPNYSSELNVNALELDDSALYLCASSWGQLQETQYFGPGTRLLVL.

This clone is labeled medium-sized. The CDR3 spells CASSVDGLAGAEQFF. For the CDR3, the DNA is TGTGCCAGCAGCGTAGACGGTTTAGCGGGGGCCGAGCAGTTCTTC. The chain carries TRBV9 and TRBJ2-1; TRBD2 matches 9 bases. With V trimmed by 0 bases and J by 10 bases, 8 bases remained unmatched. The CDR3 consists of 15 residues. Germline V lookup: CDR1 SGDLS, CDR2 YYNGEE. The complete variable domain, with remaining parts taken from reference TRBV9 and TRBJ2-1, reads DSGVTQTPKHLITATGQRVTLRCSPRSGDLSVYWYQQSLDQGLQFLIQYYNGEERAKGNILERFSAQQFPDLHSELNLSSLELGDSALYFCASSVDGLAGAEQFFGPGTRLTVL.

The chain recombines TRBV4-2 with TRBJ1-2; 10 positions agree with TRBD1. V trimming: 4 bases; J trimming: 2 bases; junction bases outside the gene matches: 16. Germline V gene data show CDR1 as LGHNA and CDR2 as YNFKEQ. This CDR3 is 19 amino acids long. DNA of the CDR3: TGTGCCAGCAGCCCCCGGGGGGGGACAGGGGAGGGGAGGAACTATGGCTACACCTTC. It encodes CASSPRGGTGEGRNYGYTF.

Turning to this clone: The junction shows a germline mismatch at one end, possibly a read error. The J gene is TRBJ2-1, the V gene TRBV4-1, with D hard to call. This CDR3 is 18 amino acids long. CDR1 and CDR2 from the germline V gene are MGHRA and YSYEKL. The CDR3 loop is CASSQEMFDLYSYSEQFF. In DNA form, the CDR3 reads TGCGCCAGCAGCCAAGAAATGTTCGACCTCTACTCCTACAGTGAGCAGTTCTTC.

The gene calls are TRBV3-1 (or the pseudogene TRBV3-2) and TRBJ1-6; D perhaps matches TRBD1 (5 bases). The CDR3 totals 19 residues. V dropped 4 bases and J dropped 0 bases, with 19 bases sitting between them. Per germline, CDR1 LGHDT and CDR2 YNNKEL (reference sequence). This CDR3 reads CASSPLPEGISSYNSPLHF. CDR3 coding DNA: TGTGCCAGCAGCCCACTACCGGAGGGGATCAGCTCCTATAATTCACCCCTCCACTTT.

The J gene is TRBJ2-7, the V gene TRBV27, with D perhaps matching TRBD2 (5 bases). The V and J ends lost 2 bases and 1 base respectively, with 12 bases between them. Germline values: CDR1 MNHEY, CDR2 SMNVEV (reference sequence). The CDR3 consists of 15 residues. This CDR3 is CASSLRAPGSYEQYF. The CDR3, as DNA: TGTGCCAGCAGTTTAAGGGCCCCGGGATCCTACGAGCAGTACTTC.

The chain links TRBV6-5 to TRBJ1-1, with D perhaps matching TRBD1 (6 bases). Germline V CDR1 and CDR2: MNHEY, SVGAGI. Trimming shortened V by 0 bases and J by 6 bases, and 11 bases separated the two germline ends. The CDR3 has 14 amino acids. The CDR3 loop is CASSYSGASPEAFF. The CDR3 DNA reads TGTGCCAGCAGTTACTCGGGGGCTAGCCCTGAAGCTTTCTTT.

This clone was observed once. The chain uses TRBV10-3 and TRBJ2-4; 10 nucleotides align to TRBD2. V trimming: 0 bases; J trimming: 11 bases; junction bases outside the gene matches: 7. Germline CDR1 and CDR2: ENHRY and SYGVKD. The CDR3 is made up of 15 amino acids. DNA of the CDR3: TGTGCCATCAGTGAGTCGGGGCTAGCGGGGGTCGTTCAGTACTTC. This gives the protein CAISESGLAGVVQYF.

Here the CDR3 reads CASSAGYQRDTEAFF. CDR3 bases: TGTGCCAGCAGTGCCGGGTATCAACGGGACACTGAAGCTTTCTTT. The genes are TRBV2 and TRBJ1-1, with D unclear. In germline, CDR1 is SNHLY, CDR2 FYNNEI. The CDR3 is 15 residues long. V lost 4 bases and J 3 bases, leaving 15 bases between the germline ends.

The V gene is TRBV7-3, the J gene TRBJ2-3; the D gene is possibly TRBD2 (6 bases). The V end lost 1 base, the J end lost 0 bases, and 8 bases lay between the germline ends. The length of the CDR3 is 15 residues. Germline loops: CDR1 SGHTA, CDR2 FQGTGA. As DNA, the CDR3 is TGTGCCAGCAGCTTAAGTGGGACTAGCACAGATACGCAGTATTTT. Its translation: CASSLSGTSTDTQYF.

In this sample, this clone turned up once. V gene TRBV5-1 combines with J gene TRBJ2-1; 14 bases match TRBD2. The CDR3 is made up of 17 amino acids. Per germline, CDR1 SGHRS and CDR2 YFSETQ. The V segment lost 4 bases and the J segment 0 bases; nucleotides outside the gene matches: 3. The CDR3 nucleotides are TGCGCCAGCAGCAGGGGACTAGCGGGGGCCTCCTACAATGAGCAGTTCTTC. Protein: CASSRGLAGASYNEQFF. The whole variable domain, remainder taken from reference TRBV5-1 and TRBJ2-1, is KAGVTQTPRYLIKTRGQQVTLSCSPISGHRSVSWYQQTPGQGLQFLFEYFSETQRNKGNFPGRFSGRQFSNSRSEMNVSTLELGDSALYLCASSRGLAGASYNEQFFGPGTRLTVL.

Written as DNA, the CDR3 is TGTGCCAGCAGCTTAAGCAGGGCCGGAAACACCATATATTTT. This sequence encodes CASSLSRAGNTIYF. The gene calls are TRBV7-2 and TRBJ1-3; a possible D gene is TRBD1 (5 bases). This CDR3 spans 14 amino acids. V was clipped by 2 bases and J by 4 bases, with 9 bases between them. Germline V gene lookup returns CDR1 SGHTA and CDR2 FQGNSA.

The chain employs TRBV3-1 (or the pseudogene TRBV3-2) and TRBJ2-7; TRBD2 matches at 8 bases. The V segment lost 1 base and the J segment 0 bases; nucleotides outside the gene matches: 8. Germline-derived CDR1 and CDR2 are LGHDT and YNNKEL (reference sequence). The CDR3 extends over 17 amino acids. The CDR3 spells CASSQVGAAGVSYEQYF. The CDR3 DNA reads TGTGCCAGCAGCCAAGTGGGGGCAGCGGGGGTCTCCTACGAGCAGTACTTC.

The rearrangement joins TRBV18 to TRBJ1-1, with TRBD1 matching over 8 bases. The CDR3 sequence is 16 residues long. The germline CDR1 and CDR2 sequences are KGHSH and LQKENI. After removal of 5 bases from V and 5 bases from J, the junction contained 13 bases not matched to a gene. The CDR3 region has the DNA TGTGCCAGCTCAATAACCGGGACAGGTGAGTGGACTGAAGCTTTCTTT. This encodes CASSITGTGEWTEAFF. The whole variable domain, remainder taken from reference TRBV18 and TRBJ1-1, is NAGVMQNPRHLVRRRGQEARLRCSPMKGHSHVYWYRQLPEEGLKFMVYLQKENIIDESGMPKERFSAEFPKEGPSILRIQQVVRGDSAAYFCASSITGTGEWTEAFFGQGTRLTVV.